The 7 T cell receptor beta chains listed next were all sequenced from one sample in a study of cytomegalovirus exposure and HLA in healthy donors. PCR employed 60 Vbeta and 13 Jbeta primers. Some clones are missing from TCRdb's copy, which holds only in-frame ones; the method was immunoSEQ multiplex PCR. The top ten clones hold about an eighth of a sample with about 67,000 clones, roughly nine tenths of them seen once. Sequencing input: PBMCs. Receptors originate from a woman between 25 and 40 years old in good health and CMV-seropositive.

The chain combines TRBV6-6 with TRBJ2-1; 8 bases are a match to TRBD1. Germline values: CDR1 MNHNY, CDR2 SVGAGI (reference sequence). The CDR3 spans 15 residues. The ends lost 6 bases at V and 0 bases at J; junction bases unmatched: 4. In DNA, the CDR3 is TGTGCCAGCAGCCGAGGACAGGGCTCCTACAATGAGCAGTTCTTC. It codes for CASSRGQGSYNEQFF.

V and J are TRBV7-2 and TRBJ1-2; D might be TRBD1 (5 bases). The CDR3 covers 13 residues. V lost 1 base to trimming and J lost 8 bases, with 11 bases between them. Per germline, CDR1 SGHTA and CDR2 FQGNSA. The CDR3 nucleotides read TGTGCCAGCAGCTTAGGGGCAGGGCGCGGCTACACCTTC. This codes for CASSLGAGRGYTF.

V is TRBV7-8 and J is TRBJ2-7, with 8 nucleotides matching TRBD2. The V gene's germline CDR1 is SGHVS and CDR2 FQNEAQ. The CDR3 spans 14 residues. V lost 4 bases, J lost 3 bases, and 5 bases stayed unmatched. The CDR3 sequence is CASSSGGEVYEQYF. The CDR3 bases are TGTGCCAGCAGCTCGGGGGGGGAGGTCTACGAGCAGTACTTC.

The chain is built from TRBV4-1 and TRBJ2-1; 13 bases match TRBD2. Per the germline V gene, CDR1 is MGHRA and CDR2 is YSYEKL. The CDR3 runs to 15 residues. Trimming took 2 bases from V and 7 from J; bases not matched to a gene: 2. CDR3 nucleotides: TGCGCCAGCAGCCAAACTAGCGGGAGGGATAATGAGCAGTTCTTC. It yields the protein CASSQTSGRDNEQFF.

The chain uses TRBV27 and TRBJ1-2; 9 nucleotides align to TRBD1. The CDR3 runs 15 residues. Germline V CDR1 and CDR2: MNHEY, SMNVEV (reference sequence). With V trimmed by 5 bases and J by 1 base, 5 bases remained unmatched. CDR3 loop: CASSLTGGSNYGYTF. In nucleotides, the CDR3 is TGTGCCAGCAGTCTGACAGGGGGAAGTAACTATGGCTACACCTTC.

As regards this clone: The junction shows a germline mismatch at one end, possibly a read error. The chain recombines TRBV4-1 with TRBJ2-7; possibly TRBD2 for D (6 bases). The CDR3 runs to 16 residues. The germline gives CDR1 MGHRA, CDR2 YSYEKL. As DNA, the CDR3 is TGCGCCAGAAGCCAATCCACTAGGGACTCCGCTTACGAGCAGTACTTC. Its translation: CARSQSTRDSAYEQYF.

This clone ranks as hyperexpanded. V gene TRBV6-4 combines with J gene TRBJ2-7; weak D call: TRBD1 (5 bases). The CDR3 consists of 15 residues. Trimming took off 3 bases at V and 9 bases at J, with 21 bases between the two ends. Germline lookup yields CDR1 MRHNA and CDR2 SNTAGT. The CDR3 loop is CASSDPRASPIVQYF. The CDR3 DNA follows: TGTGCCAGCAGTGATCCCAGGGCCTCCCCTATCGTGCAGTACTTC.